This TCR beta chain came from a study of T-cell memory formation after mild COVID-19. Study observations and caveats: CD4+ contracting clones were found mainly in CM and EM, and CD8+ ones in EMRA. In second-wave clones peaking day 37, SARS-CoV-2 specificity remained unconfirmed. In pre-infection memory, a portion of responding clones appeared, which suggested that cross-reactive memory joined. Among clones contracting day 15 to 85, CD4/CD8 was balanced, whereas later expanders leaned CD4+.

TCRdb analysed the 5' RACE reads with MiXCR anew, one entry per CDR3 protein. This repertoire shows fewer than 650,000 distinct CDR3 sequences, 17% found once; its top ten account for 8.1%. A few counts support this clonotype. The antigen is unknown. The receptor comes from an adult woman who had mild COVID-19 (a few samples of this study predate the infection). Cell type and time point are not known. The source material was PBMCs or a T cell subset sorted from them (not recorded which).

This CDR3 is CASSPDRPLLNTEAFF. The CDR3 nucleotides are TGTGCCAGCAGTCCGGACAGGCCCCTATTGAACACTGAAGCTTTCTTT. The V call is TRBV6-2 or TRBV6-3, the J call TRBJ1-1; 7 positions agree with TRBD1. V trimming: 5 bases; J trimming: 0 bases; junction bases outside the gene matches: 9. CDR3 length: 16 residues. CDR1 MNHEY and CDR2 SVGEGT come from the germline V gene.